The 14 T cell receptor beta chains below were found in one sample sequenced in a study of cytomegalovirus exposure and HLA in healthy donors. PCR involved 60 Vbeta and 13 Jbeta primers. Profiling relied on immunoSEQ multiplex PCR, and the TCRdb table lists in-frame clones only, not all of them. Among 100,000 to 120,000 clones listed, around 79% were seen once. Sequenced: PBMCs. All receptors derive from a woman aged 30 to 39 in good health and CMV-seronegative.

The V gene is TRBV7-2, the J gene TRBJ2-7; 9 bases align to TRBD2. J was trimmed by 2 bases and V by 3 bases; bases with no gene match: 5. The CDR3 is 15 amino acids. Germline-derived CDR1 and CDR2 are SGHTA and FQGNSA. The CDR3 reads CASSFYSGSPYEQYF. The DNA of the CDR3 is TGTGCCAGCAGCTTTTATAGCGGGAGCCCCTACGAGCAGTACTTC.

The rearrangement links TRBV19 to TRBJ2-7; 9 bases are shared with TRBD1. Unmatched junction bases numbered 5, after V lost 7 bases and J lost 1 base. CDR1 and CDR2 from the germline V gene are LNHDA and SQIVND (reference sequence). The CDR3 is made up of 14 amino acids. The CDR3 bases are TGTGCCAGTACCACAGGGGGCGCGTCCTACGAGCAGTACTTC. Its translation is CASTTGGASYEQYF. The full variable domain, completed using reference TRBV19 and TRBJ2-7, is DGGITQSPKYLFRKEGQNVTLSCEQNLNHDAMYWYRQDPGQGLRLIYYSQIVNDFQKGDIAEGYSVSREKKESFPLTVTSAQKNPTAFYLCASTTGGASYEQYFGPGTRLTVT.

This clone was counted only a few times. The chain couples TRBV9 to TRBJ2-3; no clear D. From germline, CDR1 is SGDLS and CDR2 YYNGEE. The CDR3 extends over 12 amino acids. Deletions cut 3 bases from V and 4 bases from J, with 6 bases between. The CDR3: CASSGNSDTQYF. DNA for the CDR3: TGTGCCAGCAGCGGTAACTCAGATACGCAGTATTTT.

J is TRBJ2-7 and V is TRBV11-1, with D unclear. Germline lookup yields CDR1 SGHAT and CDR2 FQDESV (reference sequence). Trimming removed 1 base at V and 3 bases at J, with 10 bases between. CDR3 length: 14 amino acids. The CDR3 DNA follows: TGTGCCAGCAGCTTAGGCGCGGTCCGCTACGAGCAGTACTTC. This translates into CASSLGAVRYEQYF.

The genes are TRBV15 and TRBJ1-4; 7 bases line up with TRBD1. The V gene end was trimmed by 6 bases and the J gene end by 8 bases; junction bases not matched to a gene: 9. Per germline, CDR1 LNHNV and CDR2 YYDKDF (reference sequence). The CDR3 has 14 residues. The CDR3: CATRSGGQEEKLFF. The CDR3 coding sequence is TGTGCCACCAGAAGCGGTGGACAGGAAGAAAAACTGTTTTTT.

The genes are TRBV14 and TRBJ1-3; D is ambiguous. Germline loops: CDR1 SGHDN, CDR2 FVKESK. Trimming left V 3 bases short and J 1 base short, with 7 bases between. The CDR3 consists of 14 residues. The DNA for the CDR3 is TGTGCCAGCAGCCATTCGGGTTCTGGAAACACCATATATTTT. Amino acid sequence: CASSHSGSGNTIYF.

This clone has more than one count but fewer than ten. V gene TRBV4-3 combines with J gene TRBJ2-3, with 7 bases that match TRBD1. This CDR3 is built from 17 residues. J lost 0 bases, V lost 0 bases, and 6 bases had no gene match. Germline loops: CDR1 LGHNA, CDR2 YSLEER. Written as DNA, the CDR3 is TGCGCCAGCAGCCAAGATCCTACAGGGGCCAGCACAGATACGCAGTATTTT. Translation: CASSQDPTGASTDTQYF.

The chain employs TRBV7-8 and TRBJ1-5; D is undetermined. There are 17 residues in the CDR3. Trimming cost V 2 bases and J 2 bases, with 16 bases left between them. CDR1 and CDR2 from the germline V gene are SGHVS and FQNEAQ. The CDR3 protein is CASSLLSFQEGNQPQHF. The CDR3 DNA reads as TGTGCCAGCAGCTTATTATCCTTCCAGGAGGGCAATCAGCCCCAGCATTTT.

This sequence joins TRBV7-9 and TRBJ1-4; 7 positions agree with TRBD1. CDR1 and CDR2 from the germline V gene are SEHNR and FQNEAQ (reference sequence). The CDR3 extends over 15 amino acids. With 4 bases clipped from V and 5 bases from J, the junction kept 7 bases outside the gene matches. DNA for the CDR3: TGTGCCAGCAGCTCCTCGACAGGGAGAAATGAAAAACTGTTTTTT. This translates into CASSSSTGRNEKLFF.

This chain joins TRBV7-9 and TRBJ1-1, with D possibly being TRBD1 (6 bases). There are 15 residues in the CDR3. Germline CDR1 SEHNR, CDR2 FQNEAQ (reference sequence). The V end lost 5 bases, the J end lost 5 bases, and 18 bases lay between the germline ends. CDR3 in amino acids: CASSQLDSARTEAFF. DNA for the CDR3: TGTGCCAGCAGCCAGCTGGACAGTGCAAGAACTGAAGCTTTCTTT.

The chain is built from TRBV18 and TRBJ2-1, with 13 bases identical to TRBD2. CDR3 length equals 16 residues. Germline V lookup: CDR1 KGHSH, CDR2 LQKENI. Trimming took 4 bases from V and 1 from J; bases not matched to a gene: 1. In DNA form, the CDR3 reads TGTGCCAGCTCACGACTAGCGGGAGGTTCCTACAATGAGCAGTTCTTC. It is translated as CASSRLAGGSYNEQFF. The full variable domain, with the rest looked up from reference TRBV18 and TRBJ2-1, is NAGVMQNPRHLVRRRGQEARLRCSPMKGHSHVYWYRQLPEEGLKFMVYLQKENIIDESGMPKERFSAEFPKEGPSILRIQQVVRGDSAAYFCASSRLAGGSYNEQFFGPGTRLTVL.

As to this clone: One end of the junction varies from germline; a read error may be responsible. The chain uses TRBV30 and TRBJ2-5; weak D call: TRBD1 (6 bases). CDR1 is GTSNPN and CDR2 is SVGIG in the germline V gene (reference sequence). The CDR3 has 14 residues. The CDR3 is CAWSGVTFQGTQYF. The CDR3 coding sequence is TGTGCCTGGAGTGGGGTGACGTTCCAGGGGACCCAATACTTC.

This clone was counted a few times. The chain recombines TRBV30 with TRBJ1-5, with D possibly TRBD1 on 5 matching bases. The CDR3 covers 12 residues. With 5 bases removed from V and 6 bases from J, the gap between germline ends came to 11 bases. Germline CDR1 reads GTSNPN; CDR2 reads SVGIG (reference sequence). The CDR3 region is CAWGGVGQPQHF. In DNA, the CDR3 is TGTGCCTGGGGGGGGGTTGGTCAGCCCCAGCATTTT.

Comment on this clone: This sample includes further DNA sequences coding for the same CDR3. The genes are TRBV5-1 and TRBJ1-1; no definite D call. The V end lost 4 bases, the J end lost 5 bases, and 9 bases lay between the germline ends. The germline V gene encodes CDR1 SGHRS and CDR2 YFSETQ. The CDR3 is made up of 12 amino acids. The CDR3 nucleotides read TGCGCCAGCAGCCTAGTAGGAACTGAAGCTTTCTTT. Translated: CASSLVGTEAFF.